The 27 T cell receptor beta chains in this list originate from one sample, sequenced in a study of T cell changes during pregnancy in multiple sclerosis (dated by TCRdb to the late 2010s). Libraries were prepared through the immunoSEQ multiplex PCR assay. TCRdb provides this immuneACCESS table in a form limited to in-frame rearrangements. Some clones are lacking; in checked studies, under half of them reflect an unresolved V gene, and why the rest are absent is not known. The sample data list tens of thousands of clones, and approximately 92% of these were observed just once. Together, the top ten hold around 2% of the sample. The sequenced sample was peripheral blood, obtained after pregnancy. All receptors derive from a female donor with multiple sclerosis, enrolled in a pregnancy study.

J is TRBJ1-2 and V is TRBV27; the match to TRBD1 covers 8 bases. CDR3 size: 15 residues. Germline CDR1 MNHEY, CDR2 SMNVEV (reference sequence). Trimming removed 0 bases from V and 7 bases from J; junction bases left unmatched: 7. The DNA of the CDR3 is TGTGCCAGCAGTTTATCGTGGGACAGGCTTGGTGGCTACACCTTC. Protein product: CASSLSWDRLGGYTF.

V is TRBV6-5 and J is TRBJ2-7, with D possibly TRBD2 on 6 matching bases. Germline V gene lookup returns CDR1 MNHEY and CDR2 SVGAGI. Deletions cut 4 bases from V and 6 bases from J, with 13 bases between. CDR3 length: 13 residues. Here the CDR3 DNA reads TGTGCCAGCAGTTCCCGGGGGACCGGCGAGCAGTACTTC. Translating gives CASSSRGTGEQYF.

The chain couples TRBV10-2 to TRBJ1-4; no clear D gene. The CDR3 has 13 amino acids. In germline, CDR1 is WSHSY, CDR2 SAAADI. V was cut by 7 bases and J by 5 bases, with 11 bases left in between. Here the CDR3 DNA reads TGCGCCAGCAACAGAAATGAGAATGAAAAACTGTTTTTT. Its translation is CASNRNENEKLFF.

The chain combines TRBV7-6 with TRBJ2-7; D is unclear. V lost 1 base and J 0 bases, leaving 10 bases between the germline ends. This CDR3 comprises 15 residues. CDR1 SGHVS and CDR2 FNYEAQ come from the germline V gene. The CDR3 reads CASSLGAGDSYEQYF. The CDR3 DNA follows: TGTGCCAGCAGCTTAGGGGCAGGCGACTCCTACGAGCAGTACTTC.

The chain links TRBV30 to TRBJ1-2, with TRBD1 identical over 7 bases. Losses at the gene ends were 2 bases for V and 7 bases for J; bases not matched to a gene: 19. CDR3 length equals 17 residues. CDR1 is GTSNPN and CDR2 is SVGIG in the germline V gene (reference sequence). CDR3 protein: CAWSITGTAPARLGYTF. The CDR3 DNA reads TGTGCCTGGAGTATTACCGGGACAGCTCCTGCAAGACTTGGCTACACCTTC.

The chain links TRBV19 to TRBJ2-7; 9 nucleotides agree with TRBD1. This CDR3 comprises 15 residues. Losses at the gene ends were 6 bases for V and 3 bases for J; bases not matched to a gene: 9. Germline CDR1 is LNHDA and CDR2 is SQIVND (reference sequence). CDR3 sequence reads: CASRSFGTGLYEQYF. For the CDR3, the DNA is TGTGCCAGTAGGTCTTTTGGGACAGGGCTCTACGAGCAGTACTTC.

The rearrangement uses TRBV11-2 and TRBJ2-3; 9 bases match TRBD2. The V gene's germline CDR1 is SGHAT and CDR2 FQNNGV. The V and J ends lost 1 base and 4 bases, in that order; junction bases with no gene match: 9. The CDR3 length is 17 residues. Written as DNA, the CDR3 is TGTGCCAGCAGCTTAGTGCGGGGGGCGGGAGGGCCAGATACGCAGTATTTT. This sequence encodes CASSLVRGAGGPDTQYF.

This chain joins TRBV5-4 and TRBJ1-2; 7 bases match TRBD1. This CDR3 has 16 residues. Per the germline V gene, CDR1 is SGHNT and CDR2 is YYREEE (reference sequence). Trimming at V came to 4 bases and at J to 5 bases, leaving 14 bases not matched to a gene. CDR3: CASSTTTGTALYGYTF. CDR3 sequence (DNA): TGTGCCAGCAGCACGACCACCGGGACAGCCTTATATGGCTACACCTTC.

This rearrangement joins TRBV6-1 to TRBJ1-5; no definite D call. The V gene lost 4 bases and the J gene lost 3 bases, with 10 bases spanning the gap. The CDR3 contains 14 residues. Germline CDR1 is MNHNS and CDR2 is SASEGT. This CDR3 reads CASSARRNNQPQHF. CDR3 DNA: TGTGCCAGCAGTGCCCGCAGGAACAATCAGCCCCAGCATTTT.

The chain links TRBV30 to TRBJ1-3; D is unclear. Per the germline V gene, CDR1 is GTSNPN and CDR2 is SVGIG (reference sequence). The CDR3 runs 12 residues. V shed 5 bases and J shed 2 bases, with 7 bases lying between them. The CDR3 bases are TGTGCCTGGCGGGTTGCTGGAAACACCATATATTTT. Its protein is CAWRVAGNTIYF.

CDR3 sequence: CASSQEGTSGSYEQYF. CDR3 coding DNA: TGTGCCAGCAGCCAGGAAGGGACTAGCGGGAGCTACGAGCAGTACTTC. V and J are TRBV4-2 and TRBJ2-7; TRBD2 aligns across 14 bases. Trimming removed 3 bases from V and 3 bases from J; junction bases left unmatched: 4. Germline CDR1 and CDR2: LGHNA and YNFKEQ. This CDR3 has 16 amino acids.

Here the CDR3 DNA reads TGTGCCAGCGGGGGAGGGGTCATACACACCGGGGAGCTGTTTTTT. It is translated as CASGGGVIHTGELFF. The V gene is TRBV2, the J gene TRBJ2-2; TRBD2 matches 7 bases. Germline V gene data show CDR1 as SNHLY and CDR2 as FYNNEI. The junction had 9 bases not matched to a gene; V was cut back by 8 bases and J by 3 bases. This CDR3 region has 15 residues.

The CDR3 nucleotides are TGTGCCAGCAGCCAAGATCAGGGTCTAGGGCCCACAGATACGCAGTATTTT. This sequence encodes CASSQDQGLGPTDTQYF. The chain is built from TRBV4-2 and TRBJ2-3; the D gene is possibly TRBD1 (5 bases). CDR1 and CDR2 (germline): LGHNA, YNFKEQ. Trimming took off 0 bases at V and 2 bases at J, with 15 bases between the two ends. The CDR3 sequence is 17 residues long.

This sequence joins TRBV7-8 and TRBJ1-1; 8 bases line up with TRBD1. The V and J ends lost 3 bases and 2 bases, in that order; junction bases with no gene match: 5. The germline V gene has CDR1 SGHVS and CDR2 FQNEAQ. The CDR3 is 15 residues long. The CDR3 DNA is TGTGCCAGCAGCTTCGACACAGGGGGAAACACTGAAGCTTTCTTT. This gives the protein CASSFDTGGNTEAFF.

The chain has TRBV7-2 and TRBJ1-2; no reliable D call. CDR3 length: 15 amino acids. Germline CDR1 reads SGHTA; CDR2 reads FQGNSA. V was clipped by 2 bases and J by 0 bases, with 10 bases between them. In DNA, the CDR3 is TGTGCCAGCAGCTTAATACGGACTTCTAACTATGGCTACACCTTC. Translation gives CASSLIRTSNYGYTF.

This chain uses TRBV7-9 with TRBJ2-5; 7 bases agree with TRBD1. After removal of 4 bases from V and 2 bases from J, the junction contained 4 bases not matched to a gene. The CDR3 spans 14 residues. Looked up from germline, CDR1 is SEHNR and CDR2 is FQNEAQ (reference sequence). CDR3 nucleotide sequence: TGTGCCAGCAGCTCCCGGGACAGTCAAGAGACCCAGTACTTC. Its translation: CASSSRDSQETQYF.

The CDR3 nucleotides are TGCAGCGTTGTAGCCAGTAGCTACGAGCAGTACTTC. Translated: CSVVASSYEQYF. This chain uses TRBV29-1 with TRBJ2-7; D is unclear. The CDR3 is made up of 12 amino acids. Germline V gene data show CDR1 as SQVTM and CDR2 as ANQGSEA. Trimming stripped 4 bases from V and 3 bases from J, with 10 bases between.

This chain joins TRBV5-4 and TRBJ2-5; 8 bases match TRBD1. Losses at the gene ends were 0 bases for V and 2 bases for J; bases not matched to a gene: 0. Germline V gene data show CDR1 as SGHNT and CDR2 as YYREEE (reference sequence). This CDR3 has 14 residues. The CDR3 bases are TGTGCCAGCAGCTTGGACAGGGGGCAAGAGACCCAGTACTTC. Protein sequence: CASSLDRGQETQYF. The variable domain in full, with the rest retrieved from reference TRBV5-4 and TRBJ2-5, is ETGVTQSPTHLIKTRGQQVTLRCSSQSGHNTVSWYQQALGQGPQFIFQYYREEENGRGNFPPRFSGLQFPNYSSELNVNALELDDSALYLCASSLDRGQETQYFGPGTRLLVL.

As DNA, the CDR3 is TGTGCCACCTTGGGGGGGCGCAACGAGCAGTACTTC. Translation: CATLGGRNEQYF. The chain uses TRBV6-6 and TRBJ2-7; the D gene is possibly TRBD2 (7 bases). V was shortened by 10 bases and J by 5 bases, with 15 bases between the two germline ends. Germline CDR1 reads MNHNY; CDR2 reads SVGAGI (reference sequence). The length of the CDR3 is 12 residues.

The chain combines TRBV29-1 with TRBJ2-1; 12 nucleotides align to TRBD2. CDR3 length: 14 amino acids. V lost 6 bases and J lost 9; bases outside the gene matches: 9. CDR1 is SQVTM, CDR2 ANQGSEA, per germline. CDR3 protein: CSVGPSGGVGEQFF. CDR3 nucleotide sequence: TGCAGCGTCGGGCCTAGCGGGGGGGTGGGTGAGCAGTTCTTC.

This sequence joins TRBV6-5 and TRBJ2-7; TRBD2 matches at 11 bases. With V trimmed by 6 bases and J by 8 bases, 12 bases remained unmatched. CDR3 size: 15 residues. Germline V CDR1 and CDR2: MNHEY, SVGAGI. The CDR3 loop reads CASRGTSGPYGKQYF. Here the CDR3 DNA reads TGTGCCAGCAGGGGGACTAGCGGACCCTACGGCAAGCAGTACTTC.

The chain employs TRBV18 and TRBJ1-5; 8 positions agree with TRBD1. Germline CDR1 and CDR2: KGHSH and LQKENI. This CDR3 is 16 amino acids long. J gave up 3 bases and V 5 bases, and 9 bases lay outside the gene matches. Here the CDR3 DNA reads TGTGCCAGCTCATCCGGACAGGGATGGGACAATCAGCCCCAGCATTTT. The encoded protein is CASSSGQGWDNQPQHF.

This clone was counted once. The chain employs TRBV4-1 and TRBJ2-4, with 11 bases fitting TRBD2. V lost 7 bases to trimming and J lost 8 bases; unmatched junction nucleotides: 16. CDR3 length: 17 residues. Germline lookup yields CDR1 MGHRA and CDR2 YSYEKL. CDR3 DNA: TGCGCCAGCACCGGCGGCACTAGCGGGAGAGAGATAGACATTCAGTACTTC. Its protein product is CASTGGTSGREIDIQYF.

V and J are TRBV7-8 and TRBJ1-5; the D gene is possibly TRBD1 (5 bases). Deletions cut 0 bases from V and 6 bases from J, with 27 bases between. This CDR3 is 20 amino acids long. Germline CDR1 and CDR2: SGHVS and FQNEAQ. CDR3 in DNA: TGTGCCAGCAGCTTAGCCCAGTTTCGGATCAGGGAGGTAGGAAGTCAGCCCCAGCATTTT. Encoded protein: CASSLAQFRIREVGSQPQHF. The entire variable domain, with the rest obtained from reference TRBV7-8 and TRBJ1-5, is as follows: GAGVSQSPRYKVAKRGQDVALRCDPISGHVSLFWYQQALGQGPEFLTYFQNEAQLDKSGLPSDRFFAERPEGSVSTLKIQRTQQEDSAVYLCASSLAQFRIREVGSQPQHFGDGTRLSIL.

This chain links TRBV9 with TRBJ1-4; possibly TRBD1 for D (6 bases). The germline V and J ends were trimmed by 3 bases and 15 bases, with 15 bases remaining between them. Germline assignment: CDR1 SGDLS and CDR2 YYNGEE. The CDR3 extends over 12 amino acids. The CDR3 nucleotides are TGTGCCAGCAGCGCAAACACAGGGTCAATGTTTTTT. This encodes CASSANTGSMFF. The complete variable domain, with remaining parts taken from reference TRBV9 and TRBJ1-4, reads DSGVTQTPKHLITATGQRVTLRCSPRSGDLSVYWYQQSLDQGLQFLIQYYNGEERAKGNILERFSAQQFPDLHSELNLSSLELGDSALYFCASSANTGSMFFGSGTQLSVL.

V is TRBV2 and J is TRBJ2-3; 9 bases align to TRBD1. The CDR3 loop spans 16 amino acids. Germline values: CDR1 SNHLY, CDR2 FYNNEI. J lost 1 base, V lost 5 bases, and 7 bases had no gene match. In DNA form, the CDR3 reads TGTGCCAGCAGTTCCAGGACAGGGGCCGGCACAGATACGCAGTATTTT. It yields the protein CASSSRTGAGTDTQYF.

This chain uses TRBV19 with TRBJ2-7; 9 nucleotides agree with TRBD1. This CDR3 spans 13 amino acids. The V gene end was trimmed by 3 bases and the J gene end by 6 bases; junction bases not matched to a gene: 3. Germline V gene lookup returns CDR1 LNHDA and CDR2 SQIVND (reference sequence). The CDR3, as DNA: TGTGCCAGTAGTATTGGGACAGGGCCCGAGCAGTACTTC. Residues: CASSIGTGPEQYF.